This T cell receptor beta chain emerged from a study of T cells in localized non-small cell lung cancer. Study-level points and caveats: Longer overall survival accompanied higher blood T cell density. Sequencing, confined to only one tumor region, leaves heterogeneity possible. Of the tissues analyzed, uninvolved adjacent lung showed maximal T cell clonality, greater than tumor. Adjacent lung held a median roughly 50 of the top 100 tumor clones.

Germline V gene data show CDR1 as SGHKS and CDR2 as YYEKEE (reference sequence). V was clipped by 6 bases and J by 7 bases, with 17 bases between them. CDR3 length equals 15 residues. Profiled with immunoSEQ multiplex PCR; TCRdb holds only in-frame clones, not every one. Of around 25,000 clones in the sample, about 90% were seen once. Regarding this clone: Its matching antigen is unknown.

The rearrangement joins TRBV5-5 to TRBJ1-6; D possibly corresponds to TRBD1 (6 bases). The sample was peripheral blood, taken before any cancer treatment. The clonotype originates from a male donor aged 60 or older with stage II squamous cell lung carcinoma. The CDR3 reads CASNRLGGQNSPLHF. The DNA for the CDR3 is TGTGCCAGCAACCGCCTCGGGGGGCAAAATTCACCCCTCCACTTT.